The text below deals with one TCR beta chain. It has no known antigen specificity. Nothing much larger sits one base from this clone, and base qualities are not available. Whole blood was collected in K2EDTA tubes by collaborating institutions according to the institutions' own protocols. For TCRbeta analysis, collaborators shipped samples as frozen whole blood, isolated PBMCs, or DNA extracted from either of those sample types. The data stem from a study of blood T cell repertoires in COVID-19 (dated by TCRdb to 2020 to 2022). For context, the study as a whole: Samples covering the acute and convalescent phases of COVID-19 were provided by collaborators in the United States, Italy and Spain. The material from the prospective study consisted of cDNA or gDNA derived from T cells, B-cell-depleted T cells, or PBMCs. The dataset comprised deeply sampled blood TCRbeta repertoires from subjects exposed to, actively infected with, or recovered from COVID-19. The repertoires were made available in a free public database intended to serve as a resource for research on the immune response to SARS-CoV-2. Samples came from the ongoing ImmuneRACE study (first 160 participants) plus 1,254 subjects from 6 global collaborators. A de-identified subject ID, COVID-19 status, age in years and sex were almost always included in the sample metadata. Where available, HLA class I and class II types were obtained from metadata supplied by the sample provider rather than from assay-based typing. Summary of the overall study and its limitations: Clinical and demographic metadata were provided uncurated, with the amount varying by source and participant.

The CDR3, cysteine through phenylalanine, is 18 amino acids long. Only the CDR3 region is kept as DNA, spanning 54 bases read in frame from base 1. V is reduced by 4 bases and J by 0 bases, leaving a spacing of 22 bases between them. The germline V gene gives CDR1 as SGHRS and CDR2 as YFSETQ. The immunoSEQ Assay, a bias-controlled multiplex PCR, was used to amplify TCRbeta CDR3 regions from genomic DNA. As for the original processing: Within the assay, amplification of reference gene primers was used to estimate how many nucleated cells each sample contained. To quantify the absolute abundance of each unique TCRbeta CDR3 rearrangement, sequence reads were collapsed and filtered. For each sample, productive Simpson clonality was calculated as the square root of Simpson's diversity index over productive rearrangements. TCRdb carries this immuneACCESS record with in-frame sequences only. Its versions omit some clonotypes, under half of them owing to an unresolved V gene in the studies checked, with the rest unexplained. V and J calls and clone size are copied from that table; D and trimming were computed from the DNA. The sample table holds about 51,000 clones, of which 70% to 90% were seen once. The ten biggest clones cover 1% to 1.5% of the sample.

This receptor was identified in a man aged 55 to 70 with acute or convalescent COVID-19. Recombination joined TRBV5-1 with TRBJ1-1; TRBD1 might be the D gene, on 5 matching bases. The specimen sequenced was peripheral blood. The sequenced DNA is TGCGCCAGCAGCCTGGGTCCAGGGTTGTCCAGGGTGAACACTGAAGCTTTCTTT. The translation is CASSLGPGLSRVNTEAFF.